Each of the 10 T cell receptor beta chains below was sequenced from the same sample in a study of T cell repertoires in cytomegalovirus infection. MiXCR was run by TCRdb on the reads, yielding one entry per CDR3 protein. The table lists approximately 200,000 distinct CDR3 sequences, 22% of them singletons. Material for sequencing was CD8+ T cells from PBMCs. Every receptor here comes from a human donor in good health (CMV status not recorded). Some clones in this sample may be carry-over from other donors' samples.

The rearrangement joins TRBV5-6 to TRBJ1-1; D is ambiguous. Germline V gives CDR1 SGHDT, CDR2 YYEEEE. V shed 0 bases and J shed 3 bases, with 18 bases lying between them. This CDR3 is 17 amino acids long. CDR3 DNA: TGTGCCAGCAGCTTGGCGTATCTTATCAGAAGGGACACTGAAGCTTTCTTT. It codes for CASSLAYLIRRDTEAFF.

V and J are TRBV12-3 or TRBV12-4 and TRBJ2-1, with 9 nucleotides matching TRBD1. The CDR3 loop spans 14 amino acids. Unmatched junction bases numbered 5, after V lost 4 bases and J lost 7 bases. CDR3 bases: TGTGCCAGCAGTTCACAGGGGGCGCGTAATGAGCAGTTCTTC. The encoded protein is CASSSQGARNEQFF.

The V call is TRBV28, the J call TRBJ1-1; 9 nucleotides line up with TRBD1. The CDR3 contains 15 residues. Germline CDR1 reads MDHEN; CDR2 reads SYDVKM. The junction had 9 bases not matched to a gene; V was cut back by 6 bases and J by 4 bases. In nucleotides, the CDR3 is TGTGCCAGCAGCCCCAGTACAGGGGGCCTCACTGAAGCTTTCTTT. Its protein is CASSPSTGGLTEAFF.

The chain uses TRBV2 and TRBJ2-7; D might be TRBD1 or TRBD2, each matching 5 bases. This CDR3 comprises 12 residues. Germline CDR1 is SNHLY and CDR2 is FYNNEI. V was shortened by 8 bases and J by 2 bases, with 10 bases between the two germline ends. Written as DNA, the CDR3 is TGTGCCAGCGGGGACGGAGCCTACGAGCAGTACTTC. Translating it yields CASGDGAYEQYF. Filled out from reference TRBV2 and TRBJ2-7, the complete variable domain reads EPEVTQTPSHQVTQMGQEVILRCVPISNHLYFYWYRQILGQKVEFLVSFYNNEISEKSEIFDDQFSVERPDGSNFTLKIRSTKLEDSAMYFCASGDGAYEQYFGPGTRLTVT.

This clonotype was seen repeatedly, ten times or more. This chain connects TRBV7-8 to TRBJ2-2; weak D call: TRBD1 (7 bases). This CDR3 comprises 15 residues. With 8 bases removed from V and 1 base from J, the gap between germline ends came to 14 bases. Germline CDR1 reads SGHVS; CDR2 reads FQNEAQ. CDR3 nucleotide sequence: TGTGCCAGCGAAGGAGGGGGCCGGAACACCGGGGAGCTGTTTTTT. It codes for CASEGGGRNTGELFF.

This clonotype was counted only a few times. The chain is built from TRBV12-5 and TRBJ1-1, with D perhaps TRBD1 (6 bases). Germline V gene sequence: CDR1 LGHNT, CDR2 FRNRAP. V was trimmed by 5 bases and J by 5 bases, leaving 18 bases between them. The CDR3 runs to 15 residues. CDR3 nucleotides: TGTGCTAGTGGTCCCCCCGGGGGGCGCAGTACTGAAGCTTTCTTT. Protein product: CASGPPGGRSTEAFF. The full variable domain, rest sourced from reference TRBV12-5 and TRBJ1-1, is DARVTQTPRHKVTEMGQEVTMRCQPILGHNTVFWYRQTMMQGLELLAYFRNRAPLDDSGMPKDRFSAEMPDATLATLKIQPSEPRDSAVYFCASGPPGGRSTEAFFGQGTRLTVV.

This clonotype was detected ten times or more. In DNA form, the CDR3 reads TGTGCCAGCAGGTCCCTCGGGCCCAGCGGGGGGCAAGAGACCCAGTACTTC. This sequence encodes CASRSLGPSGGQETQYF. The chain links TRBV28 to TRBJ2-5; 9 bases map to TRBD2. This CDR3 contains 17 residues. The V and J ends lost 6 bases and 2 bases, in that order; junction bases with no gene match: 13. Germline V CDR1 and CDR2: MDHEN, SYDVKM. Full variable domain (outside the CDR3, taken from reference TRBV28 and TRBJ2-5): DVKVTQSSRYLVKRTGEKVFLECVQDMDHENMFWYRQDPGLGLRLIYFSYDVKMKEKGDIPEGYSVSREKKERFSLILESASTNQTSMYLCASRSLGPSGGQETQYFGPGTRLLVL.

The chain uses TRBV2 and TRBJ1-5; D is unresolved. This CDR3 has 13 amino acids. Germline CDR1 reads SNHLY; CDR2 reads FYNNEI. The germline V and J ends were trimmed by 3 bases and 4 bases, with 7 bases remaining between them. CDR3 nucleotides: TGTGCCAGCAGTGAGGACGGGAATCAGCCCCAGCATTTT. Its translation: CASSEDGNQPQHF.

This clonotype showed up just a few times. The V gene is TRBV12-3 or TRBV12-4, the J gene TRBJ2-7; 7 bases fit TRBD1. The J segment lost 3 bases and the V segment lost 3 bases, leaving 8 bases of the junction unmatched. This CDR3 comprises 15 residues. CDR3 protein: CASSFPLTGNYEQYF. The CDR3 DNA sequence: TGTGCCAGCAGTTTCCCTCTGACAGGGAACTACGAGCAGTACTTC.

This clonotype was recorded at least ten times. This chain connects TRBV11-2 to TRBJ2-5; D unresolved. CDR3 size: 15 residues. The ends were cut back, 5 bases at V and 0 bases at J, with 13 bases in the middle. From germline, CDR1 is SGHAT and CDR2 FQNNGV. DNA for the CDR3: TGTGCCAGCAGCGCCCCAGTGGTGAACCAAGAGACCCAGTACTTC. It is translated as CASSAPVVNQETQYF.